The entry below describes one T cell receptor beta chain. The antigen remains unidentified. This sample was taken from a study of PD-L1 blockade in urothelial cancer. Study-wide results and caveats: Enhanced expansion of tumor-associated blood clones at 3 weeks characterized durable-benefit patients.

Every PCR received spiked-in synthetic TCR analog templates. Using immunoSEQ multiplex PCR, the repertoire was profiled, and TCRdb retains in-frame clones only, with some absent. The sample has tens of thousands of clones, roughly nine tenths seen once. Time point described: pretreatment peripheral blood. Trimming took 3 bases from V and 10 from J; bases not matched to a gene: 13. Germline-derived CDR1 and CDR2 are SGHNT and YYREEE (reference sequence). The CDR3 contains 15 residues. The clonotype was recovered from a woman aged 60-75 years with urothelial cancer. The starting material was PBMCs, obtained around atezolizumab (anti-PD-L1) treatment. V gene TRBV5-4 combines with J gene TRBJ2-7; 10 bases agree with TRBD2. The CDR3: CASSSASGGTLDQYF. CDR3 coding DNA: TGTGCCAGCAGCTCTGCTAGCGGGGGAACCCTAGACCAGTACTTC.